This T cell receptor (beta chain) was found in a study of cytomegalovirus exposure and HLA in healthy donors. Whole-study findings and limits: As confirmed in vitro, three CMV-associated chains were specific for CMV antigens. 164 TCR beta chains were listed as cytomegalovirus-associated.

CDR1 is LNHDA and CDR2 is SQIVND in the germline V gene (reference sequence). V dropped 5 bases and J dropped 3; count of bases not matched to a gene: 5. This CDR3 spans 15 amino acids. The repertoire was sequenced with immunoSEQ multiplex PCR; TCRdb's copy has only in-frame clones and lacks some. This sample has around 65,000 clones; nearly 95% occur once, and the top ten carry roughly 5.3%. As concerns this clone: Antigen unknown.

Separation from the roughly 700-subject first cohort characterized the roughly 120-subject validation cohort, to which the donors belonged. The receptor was derived from a man between 18 and 29 years old in good health and CMV-seropositive. The chain recombines TRBV19 with TRBJ2-3; 10 positions agree with TRBD1. The specimen was PBMCs. CDR3 protein: CASSPGQGITDTQYF. CDR3 nucleotides: TGTGCCAGTAGTCCGGGACAGGGGATTACAGATACGCAGTATTTT.